The 21 T cell receptor beta chains reported below all come from one sample, sequenced in a study of molecular identifiers for immune sequencing clone quantification. TCRdb ran MiXCR on the PCR reads and lists one entry per CDR3 protein. The data hold 90,000 or so distinct CDR3 sequences, with more than 20% observed a single time. Sequences were obtained from naive CD8+ T cells from blood, with Jurkat cell RNA spiked in. Noted subset: FACS-sorted CD8+CD4-CCR7+CD45RA+ naive T cells. The receptors were sampled from a human donor in good health. Some libraries in this study had Jurkat cell RNA spiked in.

This clonotype showed up many times. The chain combines TRBV5-5 with TRBJ2-3, with TRBD1 as a possible D gene (5 bases). This CDR3 contains 14 residues. CDR1 is SGHKS, CDR2 YYEKEE, per germline (reference sequence). Trimming left V 1 base short and J 3 bases short, with 9 bases between. DNA of the CDR3: TGTGCCAGCAGCTTGCAGGGTATAACAGATACGCAGTATTTT. This codes for CASSLQGITDTQYF. Full variable domain (missing parts from reference TRBV5-5 and TRBJ2-3): DAGVTQSPTHLIKTRGQQVTLRCSPISGHKSVSWYQQVLGQGPQFIFQYYEKEERGRGNFPDRFSARQFPNYSSELNVNALLLGDSALYLCASSLQGITDTQYFGPGTRLTVL.

This clonotype was recorded only once. At one of its ends the junction is not consistent with the germline gene, which may arise from a read error. The chain has TRBV20-1 and TRBJ2-7, with 12 bases that match TRBD2. Germline V lookup: CDR1 DFQATT, CDR2 SNEGSKA (reference sequence). This CDR3 is 15 amino acids long. CDR3 loop: CSAELAGGSGPERYF. As DNA, the CDR3 is TGCAGTGCCGAGCTAGCGGGAGGGTCCGGGCCCGAGCGGTACTTC.

A remark on this clonotype: Given the absence of the conserved phenylalanine or tryptophan at the CDR3 end, a read error is likely. Written as DNA, the CDR3 is TGCAGCGTTGTTGGGACAGGGGGGTATGGAAACACCATATATTTA. Encoded protein: CSVVGTGGYGNTIYL. The chain combines TRBV29-1 with TRBJ1-3; the match to TRBD1 covers 11 bases. Germline V gives CDR1 SQVTM, CDR2 ANQGSEA. This CDR3 region has 15 residues. V dropped 4 bases and J dropped 3; count of bases not matched to a gene: 5.

This clonotype was counted only a few times. The rearrangement links TRBV2 to TRBJ2-2; tentatively, D is TRBD2 (5 bases). The CDR3 sequence is 15 residues long. V lost 3 bases and J lost 4, with 12 bases in between. Germline CDR1 and CDR2: SNHLY and FYNNEI. CDR3 nucleotides: TGTGCCAGCAGTGAGGGGTGGGGAGCCACCGGGGAGCTGTTTTTT. Translated: CASSEGWGATGELFF.

This clonotype was found a few times. The junction departs from the called germline gene at one end, perhaps through a read error. The chain combines TRBV19 with TRBJ1-1, with D unresolved. The CDR3 is 14 amino acids. Germline CDR1 is LNHDA and CDR2 is SQIVND (reference sequence). CDR3 amino acids: CAGSIRSENTEAFF. Here the CDR3 DNA reads TGTGCCGGTAGTATCCGCAGTGAGAACACTGAAGCTTTCTTT.

This clonotype appeared a few times. This chain connects TRBV24-1 to TRBJ2-2; D gene ambiguous. The CDR3 contains 14 residues. In germline, CDR1 is KGHDR, CDR2 SFDVKD. V lost 1 base and J lost 6, with 8 bases in between. CDR3 DNA sequence: TGTGCCACCAGTGATTTTAACTCTCCCGGGGAGCTGTTTTTT. This translates into CATSDFNSPGELFF.

This clonotype has a count of ten or more. V gene TRBV5-5 combines with J gene TRBJ2-7; D is unclear. V gave up 2 bases and J gave up 3 bases, with 21 bases separating them. Germline V gene data show CDR1 as SGHKS and CDR2 as YYEKEE (reference sequence). The CDR3 extends over 17 amino acids. The CDR3 DNA is TGTGCCAGCAGCTTAGGTGTCGGGCCAATTAACCTCTACGAGCAGTACTTC. As protein: CASSLGVGPINLYEQYF.

Of note for this clonotype: This may be a read error: a much more frequent sequence differs by one nucleotide. This chain joins TRBV6-6 and TRBJ1-4; possible D gene TRBD1, 5 bases. This CDR3 is built from 14 residues. Germline-derived CDR1 and CDR2 are MNHNY and SVGAGI (reference sequence). This CDR3 is CASGYDSTTEKLFF. As DNA, the CDR3 is TGTGCCAGCGGTTACGACAGCACGACGGAAAAACTGTTTTTT.

In this sample, this clonotype turned up a few times. This chain uses TRBV7-2 with TRBJ2-2; 9 bases are a match to TRBD2. The junction had 19 bases not matched to a gene; V was cut back by 5 bases and J by 6 bases. The CDR3 loop spans 19 amino acids. Germline CDR1 and CDR2: SGHTA and FQGNSA. The CDR3 protein is CASSPPRIQVAGVSGELFF. In nucleotides, the CDR3 is TGTGCCAGCAGCCCTCCGAGAATCCAGGTAGCGGGAGTGTCCGGGGAGCTGTTTTTT. Using reference TRBV7-2 and TRBJ2-2 for the parts outside the CDR3, the full variable domain is GAGVSQSPSNKVTEKGKDVELRCDPISGHTALYWYRQSLGQGLEFLIYFQGNSAPDKSGLPSDRFSAERTGGSVSTLTIQRTQQEDSAVYLCASSPPRIQVAGVSGELFFGEGSRLTVL.

V and J are TRBV6-2 or TRBV6-3 and TRBJ2-7; D is ambiguous. CDR3 length: 14 residues. Germline V gene lookup returns CDR1 MNHEY and CDR2 SVGEGT. V gave up 1 base and J gave up 3 bases, with 10 bases separating them. The CDR3 spells CASSYFGSGYEQYF. Here the CDR3 DNA reads TGTGCCAGCAGTTACTTCGGGTCGGGCTACGAGCAGTACTTC.

The table lists this clonotype with many counts. The J gene is TRBJ2-5, the V gene TRBV6-5; possible D gene TRBD1, 5 bases. V lost 3 bases and J 2 bases, leaving 16 bases between the germline ends. Germline-derived CDR1 and CDR2 are MNHEY and SVGAGI. The CDR3 is 16 amino acids. The CDR3, as DNA: TGTGCCAGCAGTTATGTTTGGGGCGACCCTCAAGAGACCCAGTACTTC. This translates into CASSYVWGDPQETQYF.

Concerning this clonotype itself: A much larger clone lies a single base off, so this may be a read error. The chain links TRBV5-1 to TRBJ2-7; 9 bases are shared with TRBD1. Germline values: CDR1 SGHRS, CDR2 YFSETQ. The trim removed 4 bases at V and 0 bases at J, leaving 11 bases unmatched. CDR3 length: 17 amino acids. This CDR3 is CASSPGGGQGRSYEQYF. In DNA, the CDR3 is TGCGCCAGCAGCCCTGGGGGGGGACAGGGCCGCTCCTACGAGCAGTACTTC. Supplemented by reference TRBV5-1 and TRBJ2-7, the full variable domain reads KAGVTQTPRYLIKTRGQQVTLSCSPISGHRSVSWYQQTPGQGLQFLFEYFSETQRNKGNFPGRFSGRQFSNSRSEMNVSTLELGDSALYLCASSPGGGQGRSYEQYFGPGTRLTVT.

This clonotype has at least ten counts. The rearrangement links TRBV11-2 to TRBJ2-1, with 7 positions matching TRBD2. The CDR3 runs to 16 residues. Per germline, CDR1 SGHAT and CDR2 FQNNGV. Trimming removed 4 bases from V and 2 bases from J; junction bases left unmatched: 8. CDR3 protein: CASSSQRDLPYNEQFF. The CDR3 DNA reads as TGTGCCAGCAGCTCTCAGCGGGACTTGCCCTACAATGAGCAGTTCTTC.

This clonotype has at least ten counts. V and J are TRBV27 and TRBJ2-3; D call uncertain. CDR1 and CDR2 from the germline V gene are MNHEY and SMNVEV (reference sequence). Deletions cut 3 bases from V and 0 bases from J, with 7 bases between. The CDR3 totals 14 residues. CDR3 in amino acids: CASSFGPSTDTQYF. The CDR3 nucleotides read TGTGCCAGCAGTTTCGGCCCAAGCACAGATACGCAGTATTTT.

This clonotype occurred many times. The J gene is TRBJ2-7, the V gene TRBV4-2, with D hard to call. Germline-derived CDR1 and CDR2 are LGHNA and YNFKEQ. V lost 0 bases to trimming and J lost 2 bases, with 11 bases between them. There are 15 residues in the CDR3. The CDR3 is CASSQEAAAPYEQYF. CDR3 DNA: TGTGCCAGCAGCCAAGAGGCCGCCGCGCCCTACGAGCAGTACTTC.

Comments on this clonotype: With a much larger clone just one base away, this may be a read error. V is TRBV23-1 and J is TRBJ1-5; D gene ambiguous. TRBV23-1 is marked as an open reading frame, function uncertain. The CDR3 loop spans 13 amino acids. CDR3 sequence (DNA): TGCACCAGCAGTCATCAGGCCTGTCAGCCCCAGCATTTT. Residues: CTSSHQACQPQHF.

This clonotype was counted between two and nine times. CDR3 loop: CSVLTTYGYTF. Here the CDR3 DNA reads TGCAGCGTTTTGACAACCTATGGCTACACCTTC. This rearrangement joins TRBV29-1 to TRBJ1-2; D remains ambiguous. CDR3 size: 11 residues. The germline CDR1 and CDR2 sequences are SQVTM and ANQGSEA. V was cut by 5 bases and J by 4 bases, with 8 bases left in between.

A remark on this clonotype: It may be a read error: a sequence one base away is much more abundant. The rearrangement links TRBV6-2 or TRBV6-3 to TRBJ1-5; 7 bases are shared with TRBD1. Germline values: CDR1 MNHEY, CDR2 SVGEGT. The length of the CDR3 is 13 residues. The CDR3 DNA sequence: TGTGCCAGCCGGGGACAGTGGGGTCAGCCCCAGCAGTTT. This sequence encodes CASRGQWGQPQQF.

This clonotype has a handful of counts. This chain connects TRBV19 to TRBJ2-1; D is undetermined. Germline V gives CDR1 LNHDA, CDR2 SQIVND (reference sequence). V was cut by 8 bases and J by 10 bases, with 12 bases left in between. The CDR3 is 11 amino acids. CDR3 DNA sequence: TGTGCCAGTGCCTTTTTAGAGGAGCAGTTCTTC. Translated: CASAFLEEQFF.

This clonotype has a handful of counts. This chain connects TRBV7-2 to TRBJ1-1, with D unresolved. Germline V gene lookup returns CDR1 SGHTA and CDR2 FQGNSA. V was pared by 4 bases and J by 1 base, with 13 bases between. The length of the CDR3 is 15 residues. CDR3 loop: CASSSVDTWNTEAFF. The CDR3 DNA is TGTGCCAGCAGCTCAGTCGACACCTGGAACACTGAAGCTTTCTTT.

This clonotype was detected many times. The chain is built from TRBV7-3 and TRBJ2-7; D possibly corresponds to TRBD1 (7 bases). Germline assignment: CDR1 SGHTA and CDR2 FQGTGA. Trimming cost V 0 bases and J 5 bases, with 11 bases left between them. The CDR3 loop spans 14 amino acids. Here the CDR3 reads CASSLTGGQNEQYF. Here the CDR3 DNA reads TGTGCCAGCAGCTTAACGGGGGGACAGAACGAGCAGTACTTC. Full variable domain (remainder filled in from reference TRBV7-3 and TRBJ2-7): GAGVSQTPSNKVTEKGKYVELRCDPISGHTALYWYRQSLGQGPEFLIYFQGTGAADDSGLPNDRFFAVRPEGSVSTLKIQRTERGDSAVYLCASSLTGGQNEQYFGPGTRLTVT.